The rows below give T cell receptor beta chains drawn from one sample of a study of vaccination effects on CD4 cells after COVID-19. Measured with immunoSEQ multiplex PCR; TCRdb has only the in-frame clones, and not every one. The table lists around 25,000 clones, about 79% of them singletons. These receptors have no identified antigens. The sample here was CD4+ T cells from PBMCs cultured with SARS-CoV-2 spike peptides, taken after COVID-19 vaccination. Receptor source: a human donor who received a COVID-19 vaccine. Some clones in this sample may be carry-over from other donors' samples. Each CDR3 is given with its conserved first and last residue. The D gene is left open where the match is weak. The listing skips clone size in some rows; elsewhere it reads once, few, many or a size class.

D gene: -
V gene: TRBV18
J gene: TRBJ2-5
clone size: -
CDR3 DNA: TGTGCCAGCTCACCGCCTCGGACCAGACCACAAGAGACCCAGTACTTC
CDR3 protein: CASSPPRTRPQETQYF

D gene: -
V gene: TRBV18
J gene: TRBJ1-1
clone size: -
CDR3 DNA: TGTGCCAGCTCACCCAGGAACGCGGGGGCTTTCTTT
CDR3 protein: CASSPRNAGAFF

D gene: TRBD1
V gene: TRBV4-1
J gene: TRBJ1-1
clone size: -
CDR3 DNA: TGCGCCAGCAGCCAAGAAAGGCGACAGGGGGCCAAGTCCACTGAAGCTTTCTTT
CDR3 protein: CASSQERRQGAKSTEAFF

D gene: TRBD1
V gene: TRBV4-2
J gene: TRBJ2-3
clone size: -
CDR3 DNA: TGTGCCAGCAGCCAAGGGGACAGGGGAGGAACAGATACGCAGTATTTT
CDR3 protein: CASSQGDRGGTDTQYF

D gene: -
V gene: TRBV10-3
J gene: TRBJ1-1
clone size: once
CDR3 DNA: TGTGCCATCAGTGATCAGGGATACACTGAAGCTTTCTTT
CDR3 protein: CAISDQGYTEAFF

D gene: -
V gene: TRBV2
J gene: TRBJ1-5
clone size: -
CDR3 DNA: TGTGCCAGCAGTTCAGGGATAAATCAGCCCCAGCATTTT
CDR3 protein: CASSSGINQPQHF

D gene: -
V gene: TRBV3-1/TRBV3-2
J gene: TRBJ1-2
clone size: -
CDR3 DNA: TGTGCCAGCAGCGATCCGACGGAGTTCTATGGCTACACCTTC
CDR3 protein: CASSDPTEFYGYTF

D gene: -
V gene: TRBV4-3
J gene: TRBJ1-2
clone size: few
CDR3 DNA: TGCGCCAGCAGCAAGGCCGGGGGGGACGGCTACACCTTC
CDR3 protein: CASSKAGGDGYTF

D gene: -
V gene: TRBV28
J gene: TRBJ2-4
clone size: -
CDR3 DNA: TGTGCCAGCAGCCCCCGCGGTTATCTAGCCAAAAACATTCAGTACTTC
CDR3 protein: CASSPRGYLAKNIQYF

D gene: -
V gene: TRBV30
J gene: TRBJ1-6
clone size: few
CDR3 DNA: TGTGCCTGGAGGCCCTCAGGGATTACTCCCCTCCACTTT
CDR3 protein: CAWRPSGITPLHF

D gene: -
V gene: TRBV5-1
J gene: TRBJ2-2
clone size: -
CDR3 DNA: TGCGCCAGCGGCACGACAGGTAACACCGGGGAGCTGTTTTTT
CDR3 protein: CASGTTGNTGELFF

D gene: -
V gene: TRBV2
J gene: TRBJ1-1
clone size: -
CDR3 DNA: TGTGCCAGCAGAGCAGAAATCGACAGTGAAGCTTTCTTT
CDR3 protein: CASRAEIDSEAFF

D gene: -
V gene: TRBV13
J gene: TRBJ2-5
clone size: once
CDR3 DNA: TGTGCCAGCAGCTTAATGGGCGGGGCGGAGACCCAGTACTTC
CDR3 protein: CASSLMGGAETQYF

D gene: TRBD2
V gene: TRBV7-9
J gene: TRBJ2-1
clone size: -
CDR3 DNA: TGTGCCAGCAGCTTAGGACTAGCGGGGGGGCGAGAGCAGTTCTTC
CDR3 protein: CASSLGLAGGREQFF

D gene: -
V gene: TRBV30
J gene: TRBJ1-2
clone size: -
CDR3 DNA: TGTGCCTGGAGCCCATCTAGGGGGGGGCGTTCCGGGGGCTACACCTTC
CDR3 protein: CAWSPSRGGRSGGYTF

D gene: -
V gene: TRBV10-1
J gene: TRBJ1-6
clone size: few
CDR3 DNA: TGCGCCAGCTCACGGGGAAATTCACCCCTCCACTTT
CDR3 protein: CASSRGNSPLHF

D gene: TRBD2
V gene: TRBV5-4
J gene: TRBJ2-7
clone size: -
CDR3 DNA: TGTGCCAGCAGCTTCTCCAGCGGGAGGCTCGAGCAGTACTTC
CDR3 protein: CASSFSSGRLEQYF

D gene: TRBD2
V gene: TRBV5-4
J gene: TRBJ2-7
clone size: -
CDR3 DNA: TGTGCCAGCAGCCGATCTAGCGGCCTACTTGGCGAGCAGTACTTC
CDR3 protein: CASSRSSGLLGEQYF

D gene: TRBD1
V gene: TRBV30
J gene: TRBJ2-3
clone size: -
CDR3 DNA: TGTGCCTGGAGTAACAAGGGGGCTAGCACAGATACGCAGTATTTT
CDR3 protein: CAWSNKGASTDTQYF

D gene: TRBD2
V gene: TRBV5-4
J gene: TRBJ2-1
clone size: -
CDR3 DNA: TGTGCCAGCAGCAGGGGACTAGCGGGCTCCTACAATGAGCAGTTCTTC
CDR3 protein: CASSRGLAGSYNEQFF

D gene: TRBD1
V gene: TRBV6-5
J gene: TRBJ1-2
clone size: -
CDR3 DNA: TGTGCCAGCAGCCCCAGGGGGACCTATGGCTACACCTTC
CDR3 protein: CASSPRGTYGYTF

D gene: -
V gene: TRBV24-1
J gene: TRBJ2-5
clone size: -
CDR3 DNA: TGTGCCACCAGTGGAGGGGCCCTCCAAGAGACCCAGTACTTC
CDR3 protein: CATSGGALQETQYF

D gene: TRBD1
V gene: TRBV4-1
J gene: TRBJ2-2
clone size: -
CDR3 DNA: TGCGCCAGCAGCGTCCGGGACAGGGGGACCGGGGAGCTGTTTTTT
CDR3 protein: CASSVRDRGTGELFF

D gene: -
V gene: TRBV5-6
J gene: TRBJ1-2
clone size: -
CDR3 DNA: TGTGCCAGCAGCTTGGAGGTGAACTATGGCTACACCTTC
CDR3 protein: CASSLEVNYGYTF

D gene: TRBD1
V gene: TRBV23-1
J gene: TRBJ1-5
clone size: -
CDR3 DNA: TGCGCCAGCAGTCAACTACCGGGACAGGGGGACGGAGGGGTGACCAATCAGCCCCAGCATTTT
CDR3 protein: CASSQLPGQGDGGVTNQPQHF

D gene: -
V gene: TRBV14
J gene: TRBJ1-1
clone size: few
CDR3 DNA: TGTGCCAGCAGCCAAGATCCGAAGAAGAACACTGAAGCTTTCTTT
CDR3 protein: CASSQDPKKNTEAFF

D gene: -
V gene: TRBV6-5
J gene: TRBJ2-3
clone size: -
CDR3 DNA: TGTGCCAGCAGGTGGCAGGGCCACACAGATACGCAGTATTTT
CDR3 protein: CASRWQGHTDTQYF

D gene: TRBD1
V gene: TRBV19
J gene: TRBJ2-1
clone size: -
CDR3 DNA: TGTGCCAGTTACAATCCAGGGACAGGGGTCCAGTTCTTC
CDR3 protein: CASYNPGTGVQFF

D gene: -
V gene: TRBV4-3
J gene: TRBJ1-4
clone size: -
CDR3 DNA: TGCGCCAGCAACCCCGGGATTTTGAATGAAAAACTGTTTTTT
CDR3 protein: CASNPGILNEKLFF

D gene: -
V gene: TRBV7-2
J gene: TRBJ1-1
clone size: -
CDR3 DNA: TGTGCCAGCAGCTTGGTTGGGAACACTGAAGCTTTCTTT
CDR3 protein: CASSLVGNTEAFF

D gene: -
V gene: TRBV3-1/TRBV3-2
J gene: TRBJ1-6
clone size: -
CDR3 DNA: TGTGCCAGCAGCTCGCTCGCTGGCCGCTCCTATAATTCACCCCTCCACTTT
CDR3 protein: CASSSLAGRSYNSPLHF

D gene: TRBD1
V gene: TRBV6-2/TRBV6-3
J gene: TRBJ1-2
clone size: -
CDR3 DNA: TGTGCCAGCAGTTACCCGATCGGCCGGGACAGGGGGCTATATGGCTACACCTTC
CDR3 protein: CASSYPIGRDRGLYGYTF

D gene: TRBD2
V gene: TRBV7-6
J gene: TRBJ2-2
clone size: -
CDR3 DNA: TGTGCCAGCAGCTCCCGGACTAGCGGGGCCACCGGGGGGGAGCTGTTTTTT
CDR3 protein: CASSSRTSGATGGELFF

D gene: -
V gene: TRBV6-4
J gene: TRBJ2-1
clone size: -
CDR3 DNA: TGTGCCAGCAGTGACGGGGCAGGGGCCTACAATGAGCAGTTCTTC
CDR3 protein: CASSDGAGAYNEQFF

D gene: TRBD1
V gene: TRBV29-1
J gene: TRBJ1-1
clone size: -
CDR3 DNA: TGCAGCGTTTCAACAGGGGGGAACACTGAAGCTTTCTTT
CDR3 protein: CSVSTGGNTEAFF

D gene: -
V gene: TRBV12-3/TRBV12-4
J gene: TRBJ2-5
clone size: once
CDR3 DNA: TGTGCCAGCAGTTTAGGCCCCCAAGAGACCCAGTACTTC
CDR3 protein: CASSLGPQETQYF

D gene: -
V gene: TRBV19
J gene: TRBJ1-2
clone size: -
CDR3 DNA: TGTGCCAGTAGTATAGAGCGGAGCGGTATTAGCGGTCGAGGCTACACCTTC
CDR3 protein: CASSIERSGISGRGYTF

D gene: TRBD1
V gene: TRBV28
J gene: TRBJ1-6
clone size: -
CDR3 DNA: TGTGCCAGCAGGTTCGGGACAGCAGTATATAATTCACCCCTCCACTTT
CDR3 protein: CASRFGTAVYNSPLHF

D gene: -
V gene: TRBV5-5
J gene: TRBJ2-5
clone size: -
CDR3 DNA: TGTGCCAGCAGCTTCAGGGACACTTTTCAAGAGACCCAGTACTTC
CDR3 protein: CASSFRDTFQETQYF

D gene: -
V gene: TRBV5-1
J gene: TRBJ1-2
clone size: -
CDR3 DNA: TGCGCCAGCACCCGGGAAGGGCAGGGAGCCTATGGCTACACCTTC
CDR3 protein: CASTREGQGAYGYTF

D gene: -
V gene: TRBV2
J gene: TRBJ2-5
clone size: -
CDR3 DNA: TGTGCCAGCACGGTGAGGGGACAAGAGACCCAGTACTTC
CDR3 protein: CASTVRGQETQYF

D gene: TRBD1
V gene: TRBV29-1
J gene: TRBJ2-1
clone size: -
CDR3 DNA: TGCAGCGTCACCGGACAGGGCTACAATGAGCAGTTCTTC
CDR3 protein: CSVTGQGYNEQFF

D gene: -
V gene: TRBV12-5
J gene: TRBJ1-6
clone size: -
CDR3 DNA: TGTGCTAGTGATCGCTGGGACCAATCAGGCCCAATCTATTATAATTCACCCCTCCACTTT
CDR3 protein: CASDRWDQSGPIYYNSPLHF

D gene: -
V gene: TRBV30
J gene: TRBJ2-6
clone size: -
CDR3 DNA: TGTGCCTGGAAGCTCTCTGGGGCCAACGTCCTGACTTTC
CDR3 protein: CAWKLSGANVLTF

D gene: -
V gene: TRBV6-5
J gene: TRBJ2-1
clone size: -
CDR3 DNA: TGTGCCAGCAGACCAGGGACATACAGCGAGCAGTTCTTC
CDR3 protein: CASRPGTYSEQFF

D gene: -
V gene: TRBV18
J gene: TRBJ2-7
clone size: -
CDR3 DNA: TGTGCCAGCTCACCCGGGACGGAATCCTACGAGCAGTACTTC
CDR3 protein: CASSPGTESYEQYF

D gene: -
V gene: TRBV7-9
J gene: TRBJ2-2
clone size: -
CDR3 DNA: TGTGCCAGCAGATCCAGCGCGGCCGGCGAATCCGGGGAGCTGTTTTTT
CDR3 protein: CASRSSAAGESGELFF

D gene: -
V gene: TRBV4-3
J gene: TRBJ1-2
clone size: -
CDR3 DNA: TGCGCCAGCAGCCAAGAAAGAGGGGGAATCGGAGGCTACACCTTC
CDR3 protein: CASSQERGGIGGYTF